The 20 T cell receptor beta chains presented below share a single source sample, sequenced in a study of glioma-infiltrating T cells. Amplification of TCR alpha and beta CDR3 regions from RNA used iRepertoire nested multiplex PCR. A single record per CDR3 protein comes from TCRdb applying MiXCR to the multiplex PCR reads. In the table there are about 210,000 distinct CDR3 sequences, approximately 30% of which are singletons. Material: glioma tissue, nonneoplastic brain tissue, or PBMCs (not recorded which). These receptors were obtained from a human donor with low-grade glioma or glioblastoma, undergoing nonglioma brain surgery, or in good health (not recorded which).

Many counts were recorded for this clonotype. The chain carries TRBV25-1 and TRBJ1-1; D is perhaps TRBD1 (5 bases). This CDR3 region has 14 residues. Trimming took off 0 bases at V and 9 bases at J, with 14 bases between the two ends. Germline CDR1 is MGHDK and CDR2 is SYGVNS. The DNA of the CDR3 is TGTGCCAGCAGTGAATACGGTGACAGTCGAAAAGCTTTCTTT. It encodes CASSEYGDSRKAFF.

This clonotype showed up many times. CDR3 bases: TGCAGCGTTGATGGTAGCGGGAGGGCCTATGAGACCCAGTACTTC. Amino acid sequence: CSVDGSGRAYETQYF. The chain carries TRBV29-1 and TRBJ2-5; 11 nucleotides line up with TRBD2. CDR3 size: 15 residues. Trimming at V came to 3 bases and at J to 5 bases, leaving 8 bases not matched to a gene. Germline V gives CDR1 SQVTM, CDR2 ANQGSEA. Supplemented by reference TRBV29-1 and TRBJ2-5, the full variable domain reads SAVISQKPSRDICQRGTSLTIQCQVDSQVTMMFWYRQQPGQSLTLIATANQGSEATYESGFVIDKFPISRPNLTFSTLTVSNMSPEDSSIYLCSVDGSGRAYETQYFGPGTRLLVL.

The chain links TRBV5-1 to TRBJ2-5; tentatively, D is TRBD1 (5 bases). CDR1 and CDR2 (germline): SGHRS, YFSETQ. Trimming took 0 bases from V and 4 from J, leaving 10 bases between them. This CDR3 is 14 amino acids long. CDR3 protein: CASSLGRQRETQYF. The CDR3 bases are TGCGCCAGCAGCTTGGGCCGACAGCGAGAGACCCAGTACTTC.

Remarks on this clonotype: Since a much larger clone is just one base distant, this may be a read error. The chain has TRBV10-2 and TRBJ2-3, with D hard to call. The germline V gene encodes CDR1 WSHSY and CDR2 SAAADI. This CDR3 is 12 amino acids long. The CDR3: CATRPGSDTKYF. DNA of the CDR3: TGTGCCACCCGGCCAGGCTCAGATACGAAGTATTTT.

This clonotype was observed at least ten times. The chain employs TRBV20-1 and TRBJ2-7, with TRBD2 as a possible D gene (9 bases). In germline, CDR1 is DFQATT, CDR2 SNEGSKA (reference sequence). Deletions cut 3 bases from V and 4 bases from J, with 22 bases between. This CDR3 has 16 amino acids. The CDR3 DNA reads TGCAGTGCTAGTAGGCTAGCGGGACAGGCAGGGTACGAGCAGTACTTC. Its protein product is CSASRLAGQAGYEQYF.

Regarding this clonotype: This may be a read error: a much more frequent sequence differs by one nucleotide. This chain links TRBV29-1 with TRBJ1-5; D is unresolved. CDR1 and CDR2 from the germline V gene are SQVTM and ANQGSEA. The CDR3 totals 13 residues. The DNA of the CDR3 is TGCAGCGTTGAGATAGCGGGCAATCAGTCCCAGCATTTT. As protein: CSVEIAGNQSQHF. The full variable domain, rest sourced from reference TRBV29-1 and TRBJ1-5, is SAVISQKPSRDICQRGTSLTIQCQVDSQVTMMFWYRQQPGQSLTLIATANQGSEATYESGFVIDKFPISRPNLTFSTLTVSNMSPEDSSIYLCSVEIAGNQSQHFGDGTRLSIL.

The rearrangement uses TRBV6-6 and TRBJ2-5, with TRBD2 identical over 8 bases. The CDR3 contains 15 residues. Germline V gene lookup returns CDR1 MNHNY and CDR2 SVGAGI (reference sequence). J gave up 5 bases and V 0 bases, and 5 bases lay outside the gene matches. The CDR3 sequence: CASSYSSGSRETQYF. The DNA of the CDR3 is TGTGCCAGCAGTTACTCGAGCGGGAGTAGGGAGACCCAGTACTTC.

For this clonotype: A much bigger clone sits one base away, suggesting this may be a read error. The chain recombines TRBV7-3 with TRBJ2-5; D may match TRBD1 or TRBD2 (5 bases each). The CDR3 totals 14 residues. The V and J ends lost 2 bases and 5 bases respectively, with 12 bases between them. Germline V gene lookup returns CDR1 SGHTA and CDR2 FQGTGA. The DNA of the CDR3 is TGTGCCAGCAGCTTAGGGGGAAATGAGGAGACCCAGTACTTC. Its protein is CASSLGGNEETQYF.

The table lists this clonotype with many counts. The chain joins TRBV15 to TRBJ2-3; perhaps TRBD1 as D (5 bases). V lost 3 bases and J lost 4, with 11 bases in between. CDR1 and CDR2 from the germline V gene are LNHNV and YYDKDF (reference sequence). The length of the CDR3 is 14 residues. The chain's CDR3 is CATSSARRADTQYF. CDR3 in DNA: TGTGCCACCAGCAGCGCTCGCAGGGCAGATACGCAGTATTTT.

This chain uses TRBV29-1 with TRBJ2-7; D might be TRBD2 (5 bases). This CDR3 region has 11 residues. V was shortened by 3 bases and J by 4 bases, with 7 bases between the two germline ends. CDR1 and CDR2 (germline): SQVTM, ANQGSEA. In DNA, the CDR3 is TGCAGCGTTGATGGGAGTTACGAGCAGTACTTC. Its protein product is CSVDGSYEQYF.

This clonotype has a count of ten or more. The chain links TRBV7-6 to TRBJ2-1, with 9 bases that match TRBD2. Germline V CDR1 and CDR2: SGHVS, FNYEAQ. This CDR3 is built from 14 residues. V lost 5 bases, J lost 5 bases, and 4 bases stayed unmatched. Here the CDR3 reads CASSRGLADNEQFF. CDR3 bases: TGTGCCAGCAGCCGGGGACTAGCAGACAATGAGCAGTTCTTC.

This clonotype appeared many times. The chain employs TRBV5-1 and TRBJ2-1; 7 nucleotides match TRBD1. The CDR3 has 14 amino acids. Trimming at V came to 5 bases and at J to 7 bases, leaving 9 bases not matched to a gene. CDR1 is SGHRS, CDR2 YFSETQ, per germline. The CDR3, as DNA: TGCGCCAGCAGATCTACCTCACAGGGGAATGAGCAGTTCTTC. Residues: CASRSTSQGNEQFF.

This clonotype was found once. In DNA, the CDR3 is TGCAGCGTTCCTAGCGGAGGCCTCCAAGAGACCCAGTTCTTC. It encodes CSVPSGGLQETQFF. The chain joins TRBV29-1 to TRBJ2-1; 7 positions match TRBD2. In germline, CDR1 is SQVTM, CDR2 ANQGSEA. V lost 5 bases, J lost 13 bases, and 17 bases stayed unmatched. The CDR3 is made up of 14 amino acids.

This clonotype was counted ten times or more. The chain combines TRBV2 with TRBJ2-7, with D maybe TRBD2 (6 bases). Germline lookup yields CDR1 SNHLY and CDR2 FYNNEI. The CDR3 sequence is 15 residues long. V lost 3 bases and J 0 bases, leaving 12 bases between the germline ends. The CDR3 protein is CASSDILGLSYEQYF. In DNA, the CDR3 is TGTGCCAGCAGTGATATTCTGGGACTCTCCTACGAGCAGTACTTC.

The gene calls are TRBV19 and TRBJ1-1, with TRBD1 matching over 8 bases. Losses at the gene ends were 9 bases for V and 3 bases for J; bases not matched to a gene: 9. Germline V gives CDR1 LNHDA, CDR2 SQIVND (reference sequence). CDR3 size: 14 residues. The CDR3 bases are TGTGCCAGCGGTGACAGGGGATTGTACACTGAAGCTTTCTTT. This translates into CASGDRGLYTEAFF.

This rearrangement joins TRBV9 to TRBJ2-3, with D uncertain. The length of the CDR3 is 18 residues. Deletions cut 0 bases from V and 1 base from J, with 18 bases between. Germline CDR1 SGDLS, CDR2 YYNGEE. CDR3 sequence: CASSVGRKGLDGTDTQYF. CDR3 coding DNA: TGTGCCAGCAGCGTAGGTAGAAAGGGCCTAGATGGCACAGATACGCAGTATTTT.

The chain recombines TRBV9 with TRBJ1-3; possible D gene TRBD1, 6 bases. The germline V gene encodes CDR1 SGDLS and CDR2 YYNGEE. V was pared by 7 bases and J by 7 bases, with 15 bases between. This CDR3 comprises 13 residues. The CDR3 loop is CASSRTVGNTIYF. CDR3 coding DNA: TGTGCCAGCTCCCGGACAGTTGGGAACACCATATATTTT.

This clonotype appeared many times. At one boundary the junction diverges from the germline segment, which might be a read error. The chain's CDR3 is CASSLATVIRFDGSF. CDR3 bases: TGTGCCAGCAGCTTAGCGACAGTCATTCGCTTCGATGGGAGTTTT. The J gene is TRBJ1-3, the V gene TRBV7-9; D may be TRBD1 (5 bases). Germline V gene lookup returns CDR1 SEHNR and CDR2 FQNEAQ (reference sequence). The CDR3 covers 15 residues.

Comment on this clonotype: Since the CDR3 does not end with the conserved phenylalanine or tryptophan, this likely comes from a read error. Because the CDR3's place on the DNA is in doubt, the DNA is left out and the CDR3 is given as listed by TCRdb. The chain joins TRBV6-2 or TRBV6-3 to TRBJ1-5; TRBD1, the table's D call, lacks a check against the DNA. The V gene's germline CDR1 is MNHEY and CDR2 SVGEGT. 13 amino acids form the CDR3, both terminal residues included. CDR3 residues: CASSDSTSPPQQV.

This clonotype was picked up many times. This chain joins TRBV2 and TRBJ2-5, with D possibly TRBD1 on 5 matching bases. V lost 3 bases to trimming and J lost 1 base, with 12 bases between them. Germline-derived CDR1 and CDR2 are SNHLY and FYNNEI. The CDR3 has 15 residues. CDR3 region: CASSDPTDFQETQYF. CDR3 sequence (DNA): TGTGCCAGCAGTGACCCGACAGATTTCCAAGAGACCCAGTACTTC.